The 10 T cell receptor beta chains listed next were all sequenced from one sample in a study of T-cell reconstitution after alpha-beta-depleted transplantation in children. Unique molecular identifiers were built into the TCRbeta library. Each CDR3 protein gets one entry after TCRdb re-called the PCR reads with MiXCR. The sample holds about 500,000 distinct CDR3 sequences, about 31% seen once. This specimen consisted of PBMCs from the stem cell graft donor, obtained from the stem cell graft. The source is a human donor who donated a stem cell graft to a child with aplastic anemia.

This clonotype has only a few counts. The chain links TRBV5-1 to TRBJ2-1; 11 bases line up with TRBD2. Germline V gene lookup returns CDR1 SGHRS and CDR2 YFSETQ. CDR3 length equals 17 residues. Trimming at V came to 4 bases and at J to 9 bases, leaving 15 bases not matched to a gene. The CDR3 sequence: CASSGTLAGVSRSEQFF. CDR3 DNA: TGCGCCAGCAGCGGGACACTAGCGGGAGTTTCAAGGAGTGAGCAGTTCTTC.

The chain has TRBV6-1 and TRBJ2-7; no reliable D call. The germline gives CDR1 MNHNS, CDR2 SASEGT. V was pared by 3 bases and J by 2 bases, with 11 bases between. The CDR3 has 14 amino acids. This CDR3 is CASSDANPPYEQYF. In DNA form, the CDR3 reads TGTGCCAGCAGTGACGCTAACCCTCCCTACGAGCAGTACTTC.

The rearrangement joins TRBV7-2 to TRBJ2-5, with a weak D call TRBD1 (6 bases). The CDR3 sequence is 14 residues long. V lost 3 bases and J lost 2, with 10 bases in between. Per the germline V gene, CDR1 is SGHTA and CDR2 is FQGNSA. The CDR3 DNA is TGTGCCAGCAGCTTCGGGACAAAGCAAGAGACCCAGTACTTC. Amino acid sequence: CASSFGTKQETQYF.

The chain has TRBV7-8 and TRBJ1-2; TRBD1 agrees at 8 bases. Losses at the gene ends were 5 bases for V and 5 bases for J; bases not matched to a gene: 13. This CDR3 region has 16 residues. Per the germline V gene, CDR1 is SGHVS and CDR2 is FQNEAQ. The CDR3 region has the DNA TGTGCCAGCAGCCGGGGGCGACAGGGGCTAGCATATGGCTACACCTTC. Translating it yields CASSRGRQGLAYGYTF. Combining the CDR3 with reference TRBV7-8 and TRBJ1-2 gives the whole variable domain GAGVSQSPRYKVAKRGQDVALRCDPISGHVSLFWYQQALGQGPEFLTYFQNEAQLDKSGLPSDRFFAERPEGSVSTLKIQRTQQEDSAVYLCASSRGRQGLAYGYTFGSGTRLTVV.

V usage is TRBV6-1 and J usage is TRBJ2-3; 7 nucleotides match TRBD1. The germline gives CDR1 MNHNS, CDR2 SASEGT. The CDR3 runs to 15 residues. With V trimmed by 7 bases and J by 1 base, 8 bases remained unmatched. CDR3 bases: TGTGCCAGCACCCAAGGGGGCGTGGGCACAGATACGCAGTATTTT. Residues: CASTQGGVGTDTQYF.

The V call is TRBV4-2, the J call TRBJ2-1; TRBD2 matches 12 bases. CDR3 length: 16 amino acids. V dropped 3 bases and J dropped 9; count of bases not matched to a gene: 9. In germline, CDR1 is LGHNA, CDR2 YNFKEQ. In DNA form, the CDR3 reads TGTGCCAGCAGCCACAGACTAGCGGGAGTTTCCATTGAGCAGTTCTTC. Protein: CASSHRLAGVSIEQFF.

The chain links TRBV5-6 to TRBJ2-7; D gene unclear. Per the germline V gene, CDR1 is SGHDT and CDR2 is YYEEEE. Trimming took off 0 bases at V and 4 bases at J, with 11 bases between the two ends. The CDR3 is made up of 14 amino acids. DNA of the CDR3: TGTGCCAGCAGCTTGGGGTCGCCGTGGTACGAGCAGTACTTC. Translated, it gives CASSLGSPWYEQYF.

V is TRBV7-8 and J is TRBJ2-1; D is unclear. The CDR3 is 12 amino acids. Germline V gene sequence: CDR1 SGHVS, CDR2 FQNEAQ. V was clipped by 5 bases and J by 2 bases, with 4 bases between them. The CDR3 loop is CASSQTYNEQFF. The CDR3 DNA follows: TGTGCCAGCAGCCAGACCTACAATGAGCAGTTCTTC.

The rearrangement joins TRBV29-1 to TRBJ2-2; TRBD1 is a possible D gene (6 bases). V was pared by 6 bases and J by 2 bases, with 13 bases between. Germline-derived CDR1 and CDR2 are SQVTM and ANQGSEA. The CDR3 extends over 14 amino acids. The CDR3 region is CSVITRGNTGELFF. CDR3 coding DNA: TGCAGCGTGATTACCAGGGGTAACACCGGGGAGCTGTTTTTT.

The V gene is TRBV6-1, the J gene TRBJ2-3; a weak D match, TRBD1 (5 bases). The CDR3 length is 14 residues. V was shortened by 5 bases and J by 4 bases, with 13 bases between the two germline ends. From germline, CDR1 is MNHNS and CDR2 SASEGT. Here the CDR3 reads CASSPLGAADTQYF. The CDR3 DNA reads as TGTGCCAGCAGTCCCCTAGGGGCCGCAGATACGCAGTATTTT.